Here is one TCR beta chain with its context. Antigen unknown. The source of the sample is a study of cytomegalovirus exposure and HLA in healthy donors. Overall study findings and caveats: Later on, analysis showed that most CMV-associated TCR beta chains appeared to be HLA-restricted. Sequencing artifact likely explains a cluster of highly shared sequence variants. Excluded were some V segments that proved indistinguishable, including TRBV6-2 and TRBV6-3. Accurate prediction of HLA-A and HLA-B alleles (for most subjects) was reportedly achieved from TCR beta sequences.

It was with 60 Vbeta and 13 Jbeta primers that the PCR ran. Using immunoSEQ multiplex PCR, the repertoire was profiled, and TCRdb retains in-frame clones only, with some absent. In the table there are 95,000 to 150,000 clones, over 60% of which are singletons. The CDR3 contains 16 residues. The germline V gene has CDR1 MDHEN and CDR2 SYDVKM. Trimming removed 6 bases from V and 2 bases from J; junction bases left unmatched: 8. This chain connects TRBV28 to TRBJ2-5; 11 bases match TRBD1. The source is a woman between 35 and 50 years old in good health and CMV-seropositive. Sequenced: PBMCs. The CDR3 bases are TGTGCCAGCAGCTCGATGGACAGGGGGCATCAAGAGACCCAGTACTTC. Translation: CASSSMDRGHQETQYF. Full variable domain (rest looked up from reference TRBV28 and TRBJ2-5): DVKVTQSSRYLVKRTGEKVFLECVQDMDHENMFWYRQDPGLGLRLIYFSYDVKMKEKGDIPEGYSVSREKKERFSLILESASTNQTSMYLCASSSMDRGHQETQYFGPGTRLLVL.